The 5 T cell receptor beta chains below all came from one sample that was sequenced in a study of identical twins. Using its own MiXCR run on the 5' RACE reads, TCRdb lists one record per CDR3 protein. The table records 200,000 to 250,000 distinct CDR3 sequences, approximately 7.8% of them present only once. In addition, the sample was reused for a study of yellow fever vaccine responses in identical twins.

The material sequenced was CD8+ T cells sorted from blood. The receptor source for this set is a woman between 18 and 29 years old in good health.

This clonotype was observed a handful of times. This rearrangement joins TRBV12-3 or TRBV12-4 to TRBJ2-2; TRBD2 matches at 9 bases. V trimming: 8 bases; J trimming: 2 bases; junction bases outside the gene matches: 6. The CDR3 is made up of 15 amino acids. The CDR3 protein is CASGSGGLNTGELFF. CDR3 DNA: TGTGCCAGCGGAAGCGGGGGGCTAAACACCGGGGAGCTGTTTTTT.

This clonotype occurred many times. V and J are TRBV7-8 and TRBJ2-3, with TRBD2 matching 10 bases. Germline lookup yields CDR1 SGHVS and CDR2 FQNEAQ. The ends lost 5 bases at V and 3 bases at J; junction bases unmatched: 8. The CDR3 has 16 amino acids. CDR3 in DNA: TGTGCCAGCAGCGCACTAGCGGGAACGGGTACAGATACGCAGTATTTT. This codes for CASSALAGTGTDTQYF.

This clonotype has only a few counts. Written as DNA, the CDR3 is TGTGCCAGCAGTTTAACGGATCTAGCGGGAGGTTCCTACGAGCAGTACTTC. Amino acid sequence: CASSLTDLAGGSYEQYF. This chain uses TRBV12-3 or TRBV12-4 with TRBJ2-7, with 11 bases fitting TRBD2. V shed 2 bases, J shed 1 base, and the junction held 7 bases outside the gene matches. This CDR3 has 17 residues.

The chain recombines TRBV20-1 with TRBJ2-5, with TRBD1 matching over 10 bases. CDR3 length: 22 amino acids. The V segment lost 0 bases and the J segment 5 bases; nucleotides outside the gene matches: 27. Germline lookup yields CDR1 DFQATT and CDR2 SNEGSKA (reference sequence). The CDR3 spells CSARDVPHRDRGRYSVVETQYF. CDR3 nucleotides: TGCAGTGCTAGAGATGTCCCCCACCGGGACAGGGGACGGTATTCGGTCGTGGAGACCCAGTACTTC.

In its sample, this clonotype was seen many times. The genes are TRBV7-2 and TRBJ1-1; D gene unclear. The CDR3 is 17 amino acids. The V gene's germline CDR1 is SGHTA and CDR2 FQGNSA. Trimming removed 1 base at V and 0 bases at J, with 15 bases between. The CDR3 reads CASSLVPLTEMNTEAFF. Written as DNA, the CDR3 is TGTGCCAGCAGCTTAGTTCCCTTAACAGAGATGAACACTGAAGCTTTCTTT. Using reference TRBV7-2 and TRBJ1-1 for the parts outside the CDR3, the full variable domain is GAGVSQSPSNKVTEKGKDVELRCDPISGHTALYWYRQSLGQGLEFLIYFQGNSAPDKSGLPSDRFSAERTGGSVSTLTIQRTQQEDSAVYLCASSLVPLTEMNTEAFFGQGTRLTVV.